Listed below are T cell receptor beta chains from one sample, sequenced in a study of cytomegalovirus exposure and HLA in healthy donors. Sequencing was performed with immunoSEQ multiplex PCR; in TCRdb, only in-frame clones are kept and a portion is missing. The sample carries a few hundred thousand clones, over 85% recorded once. Sequences were obtained from PBMCs. These receptors came from a woman aged 18 to 35 in good health and CMV-seronegative. Each CDR3 is given with its conserved first and last residue. A D gene is named only where the DNA matches it firmly. Rows may omit the clone size; those that give it use once, few, many or a size class.

V,size,J,length,D,DNA,CDR3
TRBV5-1,NA,TRBJ2-5,16,TRBD2,TGCGCCAGCAGCTCGTTAGCGGGGACCGGGCGAGAGACCCAGTACTTC,CASSSLAGTGRETQYF
TRBV30,NA,TRBJ1-2,12,NA,TGTGCCTGGAAAAGGGGGTTGAAGGGCTACACCTTC,CAWKRGLKGYTF
TRBV5-1,NA,TRBJ1-1,16,NA,TGCGCCAGCAGCTCCGCTGTGCGGACTATGAACACTGAAGCTTTCTTT,CASSSAVRTMNTEAFF
TRBV30,NA,TRBJ2-7,15,NA,TGTGCCTATACCTCCCGGGAATACCACTCCTACGAGCAGTACTTC,CAYTSREYHSYEQYF
TRBV29-1,few,TRBJ2-5,13,NA,TGCAGCGGGACTGGACAGTACTCGGAGACCCAGTACTTC,CSGTGQYSETQYF
TRBV7-9,NA,TRBJ1-2,14,TRBD1,TGTGCCAGCAGCGTAACCGGGACAGGGGTTGGCTACACCTTC,CASSVTGTGVGYTF
TRBV15,NA,TRBJ1-2,13,NA,TGTGCCACCAGCAGCGGGGGGAGCTATGGCTACACCTTC,CATSSGGSYGYTF
TRBV2,NA,TRBJ1-1,13,NA,TGTGCCAGCAGGGAGAGACAGCACACTGAAGCTTTCTTT,CASRERQHTEAFF
TRBV2,NA,TRBJ1-2,13,NA,TGTGCCAGCAGTGGGGCCATATACTATGGCTACACCTTC,CASSGAIYYGYTF
TRBV14,NA,TRBJ2-1,15,NA,TGTGCCAGCAGCCGGAGTTCGGACAGCTACAATGAGCAGTTCTTC,CASSRSSDSYNEQFF
TRBV30,once,TRBJ1-1,13,NA,TGTGCCTGGAGTTCAACAGTGAACACTGAAGCTTTCTTT,CAWSSTVNTEAFF
TRBV6-6,NA,TRBJ1-2,16,TRBD1,TGTGCCAGCAGTTACTCGAACCCAGGGGGCAACTATGGCTACACCTTC,CASSYSNPGGNYGYTF
TRBV19,few,TRBJ2-7,15,TRBD2,TGTGCCAGTAACCCCAACCCGGCGGGGGGTGGCGAGCAGTACTTC,CASNPNPAGGGEQYF
TRBV9,few,TRBJ2-3,15,NA,TGTGCCAGCAGCGCCAGGGGGGCCGGCACAGATACGCAGTATTTT,CASSARGAGTDTQYF
TRBV11-2,NA,TRBJ2-3,15,NA,TGTGCCAGCAGCTCAAGGGCCAGGGTTTCAGATACGCAGTATTTT,CASSSRARVSDTQYF
TRBV7-2,NA,TRBJ2-7,16,NA,TGTGCCAGCAGCTTAACCGGGACTCCGAGATCCTACGAGCAGTACTTC,CASSLTGTPRSYEQYF
TRBV9,NA,TRBJ2-1,14,TRBD1,TGTGCCAGCAGTGAGACAGGGGAATACAATGAGCAGTTCTTC,CASSETGEYNEQFF
TRBV9,once,TRBJ2-3,14,NA,TGTGCCAGCAGCGTAGGAGGGTCCCCAGATACGCAGTATTTT,CASSVGGSPDTQYF
TRBV27,NA,TRBJ2-7,14,NA,TGTGCCAGCAGTCCAGACAGCGGGTCCTACAAGCAGTACTTC,CASSPDSGSYKQYF
TRBV5-1,NA,TRBJ2-7,15,TRBD1,TGCGCCAGCAGCTCCTTTGACAGGGGGCTGGGCGAGCAGTACTTC,CASSSFDRGLGEQYF
TRBV7-2,NA,TRBJ2-7,14,NA,TGTGCCACCGGGCGGGGCCAGAGCTCCTACGAGCAGTACTTC,CATGRGQSSYEQYF
TRBV29-1,NA,TRBJ2-3,16,TRBD2,TGCAGCGCCGGACTAGCGGGGGCGCTGGGCACAGATACGCAGTATTTT,CSAGLAGALGTDTQYF
TRBV2,NA,TRBJ1-6,15,TRBD1,TGTGCCAGCAGCCTCACAGGGGAATGGAATTCACCCCTCCACTTT,CASSLTGEWNSPLHF
TRBV4-1,NA,TRBJ1-5,15,NA,TGCGCCAGCAGCAGATCAGGGGTGGGGAATCAGCCCCAGCATTTT,CASSRSGVGNQPQHF
TRBV25-1,NA,TRBJ2-7,16,NA,TGTGCCAGCAGTCCACTGTATGACGCCCTCGGGTACGAACAGTACTTC,CASSPLYDALGYEQYF
TRBV27,NA,TRBJ1-5,14,NA,TGTGCCAGCAGGGATGCGGGGGGCAATCAGCCCCAGCATTTT,CASRDAGGNQPQHF
TRBV2,NA,TRBJ1-2,13,NA,TGTGCCAGCAGGGACTCGGGGTACGAAGGCTACACCTTC,CASRDSGYEGYTF
TRBV19,NA,TRBJ1-1,16,TRBD1,TGTGCCAGTAGCTGGGGGACAGGAGGAATGAACACTGAAGCTTTCTTT,CASSWGTGGMNTEAFF
TRBV7-3,NA,TRBJ2-5,14,TRBD1,TGTGCCAGCAGCTCAACAGGGGGTGGCGAGACCCAGTACTTC,CASSSTGGGETQYF
TRBV5-1,NA,TRBJ1-5,13,NA,TGCGCCAGCAGCTTGGCCGTTGATCAGCCCCAGCATTTT,CASSLAVDQPQHF
TRBV18,NA,TRBJ1-1,14,TRBD1,TGTGCCAGCTCACCAACTACAGGGGGCACTGAAGCTTTCTTT,CASSPTTGGTEAFF
TRBV4-1,NA,TRBJ2-3,15,NA,TGCGCCAGCAGCCAAGAGGCGGGGCGGGGAGATACGCAGTATTTT,CASSQEAGRGDTQYF
TRBV5-4,few,TRBJ2-6,16,TRBD2,TGTGCCAGCAGCACGGGAGGCGGGTCTGGGGCCAACGTCCTGACTTTC,CASSTGGGSGANVLTF
TRBV5-4,few,TRBJ1-1,16,NA,TGTGCCAGCAGCCCAAATCGGGACTCAGCGAACACTGAAGCTTTCTTT,CASSPNRDSANTEAFF